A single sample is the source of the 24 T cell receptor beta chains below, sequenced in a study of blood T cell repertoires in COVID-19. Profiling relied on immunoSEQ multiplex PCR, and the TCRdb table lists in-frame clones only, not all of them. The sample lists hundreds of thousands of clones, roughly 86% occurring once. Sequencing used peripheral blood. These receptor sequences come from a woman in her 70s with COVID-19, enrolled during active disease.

CDR3 sequence: CASSFRQGSGEKLFF. The DNA for the CDR3 is TGTGCCAGCAGTTTCAGACAGGGAAGTGGAGAAAAACTGTTTTTT. The rearrangement uses TRBV2 and TRBJ1-4; 7 bases map to TRBD1. Germline V gene sequence: CDR1 SNHLY, CDR2 FYNNEI. This CDR3 spans 15 amino acids. The J segment lost 8 bases and the V segment lost 5 bases, leaving 11 bases of the junction unmatched.

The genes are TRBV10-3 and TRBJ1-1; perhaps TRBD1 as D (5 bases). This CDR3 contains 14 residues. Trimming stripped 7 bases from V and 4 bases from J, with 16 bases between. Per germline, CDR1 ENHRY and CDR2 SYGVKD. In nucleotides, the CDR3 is TGTGCCATCACCCTGGGGGGTACGAGCACTGAAGCTTTCTTT. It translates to CAITLGGTSTEAFF.

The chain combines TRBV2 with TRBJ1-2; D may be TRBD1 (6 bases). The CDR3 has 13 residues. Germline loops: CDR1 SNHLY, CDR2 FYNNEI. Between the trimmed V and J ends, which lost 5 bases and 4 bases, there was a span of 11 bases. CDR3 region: CASSPDSGYGYTF. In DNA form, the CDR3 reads TGTGCCAGCAGTCCGGACAGTGGCTATGGCTACACCTTC.

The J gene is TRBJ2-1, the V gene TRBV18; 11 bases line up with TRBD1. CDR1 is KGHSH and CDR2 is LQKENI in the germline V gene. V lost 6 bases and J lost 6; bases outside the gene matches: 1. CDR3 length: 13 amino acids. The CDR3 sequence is CASSGTGGNEQFF. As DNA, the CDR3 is TGTGCCAGCTCCGGGACAGGGGGCAATGAGCAGTTCTTC.

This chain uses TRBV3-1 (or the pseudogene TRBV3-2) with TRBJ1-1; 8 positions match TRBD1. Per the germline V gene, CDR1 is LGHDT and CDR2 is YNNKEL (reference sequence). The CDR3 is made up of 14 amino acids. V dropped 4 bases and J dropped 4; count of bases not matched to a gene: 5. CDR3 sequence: CASSLGQGTTEAFF. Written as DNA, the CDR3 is TGTGCCAGCAGCCTAGGACAGGGCACCACTGAAGCTTTCTTT.

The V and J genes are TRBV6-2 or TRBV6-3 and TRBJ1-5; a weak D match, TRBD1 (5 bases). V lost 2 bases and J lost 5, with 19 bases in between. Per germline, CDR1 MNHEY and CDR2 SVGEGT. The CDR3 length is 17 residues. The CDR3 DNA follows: TGTGCCAGCAGTTACGCATTGGGGTCAGGGCCCGATCAGCCCCAGCATTTT. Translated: CASSYALGSGPDQPQHF.

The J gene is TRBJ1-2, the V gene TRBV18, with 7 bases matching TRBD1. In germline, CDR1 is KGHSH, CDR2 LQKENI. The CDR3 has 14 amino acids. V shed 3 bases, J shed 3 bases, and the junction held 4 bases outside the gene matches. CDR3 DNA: TGTGCCAGCTCACCTCCAGGACAGGACTATGGCTACACCTTC. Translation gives CASSPPGQDYGYTF. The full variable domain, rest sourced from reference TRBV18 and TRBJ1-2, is NAGVMQNPRHLVRRRGQEARLRCSPMKGHSHVYWYRQLPEEGLKFMVYLQKENIIDESGMPKERFSAEFPKEGPSILRIQQVVRGDSAAYFCASSPPGQDYGYTFGSGTRLTVV.

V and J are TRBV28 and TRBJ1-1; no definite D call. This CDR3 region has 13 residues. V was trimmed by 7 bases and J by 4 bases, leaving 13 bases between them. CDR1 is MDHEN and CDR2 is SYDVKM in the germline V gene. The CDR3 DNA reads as TGTGCCAGCACCACCCCCCTGAGCACTGAAGCTTTCTTT. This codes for CASTTPLSTEAFF.

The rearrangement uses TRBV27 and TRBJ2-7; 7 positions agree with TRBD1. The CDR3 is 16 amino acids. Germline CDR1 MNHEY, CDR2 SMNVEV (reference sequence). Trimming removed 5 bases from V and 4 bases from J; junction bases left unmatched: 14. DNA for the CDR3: TGTGCCAGCAGTCCAAACCGGGACAGTAGAGGGTACGAGCAGTACTTC. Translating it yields CASSPNRDSRGYEQYF.

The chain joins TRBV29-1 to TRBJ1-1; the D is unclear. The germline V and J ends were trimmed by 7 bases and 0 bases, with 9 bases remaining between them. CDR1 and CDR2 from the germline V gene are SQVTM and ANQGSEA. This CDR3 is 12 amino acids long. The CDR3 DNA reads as TGCAGCGCCGGTGACTTGAACACTGAAGCTTTCTTT. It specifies CSAGDLNTEAFF. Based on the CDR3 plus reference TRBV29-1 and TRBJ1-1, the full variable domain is SAVISQKPSRDICQRGTSLTIQCQVDSQVTMMFWYRQQPGQSLTLIATANQGSEATYESGFVIDKFPISRPNLTFSTLTVSNMSPEDSSIYLCSAGDLNTEAFFGQGTRLTVV.

CDR3 sequence reads: CASSYGQATYEQYF. DNA of the CDR3: TGCGCCAGCAGCTACGGACAGGCGACCTACGAGCAGTACTTC. The chain carries TRBV5-1 and TRBJ2-7, with 7 bases that match TRBD1. After removal of 3 bases from V and 2 bases from J, the junction contained 5 bases not matched to a gene. CDR1 is SGHRS, CDR2 YFSETQ, per germline. The CDR3 loop spans 14 amino acids.

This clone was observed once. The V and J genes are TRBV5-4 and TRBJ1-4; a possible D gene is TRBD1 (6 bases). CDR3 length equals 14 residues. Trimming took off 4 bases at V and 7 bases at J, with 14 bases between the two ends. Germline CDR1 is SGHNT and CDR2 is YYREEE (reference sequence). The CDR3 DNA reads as TGTGCCAGCAGCCCCGAGGGGGGGGGTGAAAAACTGTTTTTT. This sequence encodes CASSPEGGGEKLFF.

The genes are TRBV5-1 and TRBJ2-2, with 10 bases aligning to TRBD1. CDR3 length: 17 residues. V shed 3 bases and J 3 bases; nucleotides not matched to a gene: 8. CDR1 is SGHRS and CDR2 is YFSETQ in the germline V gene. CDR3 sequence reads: CASSSRDRGRDTGELFF. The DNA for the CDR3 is TGCGCCAGCAGCTCCCGGGACAGGGGAAGAGACACCGGGGAGCTGTTTTTT.

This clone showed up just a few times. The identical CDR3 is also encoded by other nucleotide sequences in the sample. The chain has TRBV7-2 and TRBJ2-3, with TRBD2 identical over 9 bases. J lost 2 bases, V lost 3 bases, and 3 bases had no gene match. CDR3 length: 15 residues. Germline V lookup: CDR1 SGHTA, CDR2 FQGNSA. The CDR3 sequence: CASSLGLAYTDTQYF. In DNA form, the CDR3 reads TGTGCCAGCAGCTTGGGACTAGCTTACACAGATACGCAGTATTTT.

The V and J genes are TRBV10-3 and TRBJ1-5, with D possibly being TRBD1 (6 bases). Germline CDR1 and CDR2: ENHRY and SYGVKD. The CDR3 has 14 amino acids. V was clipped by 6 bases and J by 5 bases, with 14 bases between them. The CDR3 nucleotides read TGTGCCATCAGGGCCCGGGACACCGATCAGCCCCAGCATTTT. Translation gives CAIRARDTDQPQHF.

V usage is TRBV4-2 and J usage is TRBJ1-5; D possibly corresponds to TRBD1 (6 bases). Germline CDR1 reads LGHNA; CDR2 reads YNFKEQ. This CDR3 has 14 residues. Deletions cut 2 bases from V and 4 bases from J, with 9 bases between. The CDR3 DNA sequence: TGTGCCAGCAGCCAATTAACAGGGAATCAGCCCCAGCATTTT. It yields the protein CASSQLTGNQPQHF.

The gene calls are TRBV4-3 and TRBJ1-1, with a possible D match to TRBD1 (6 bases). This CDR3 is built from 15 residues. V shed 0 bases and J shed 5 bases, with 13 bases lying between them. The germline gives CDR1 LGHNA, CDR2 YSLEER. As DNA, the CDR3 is TGCGCCAGCAGCCAAGAGGAGGGGGGGGCGACTGAAGCTTTCTTT. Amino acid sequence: CASSQEEGGATEAFF.

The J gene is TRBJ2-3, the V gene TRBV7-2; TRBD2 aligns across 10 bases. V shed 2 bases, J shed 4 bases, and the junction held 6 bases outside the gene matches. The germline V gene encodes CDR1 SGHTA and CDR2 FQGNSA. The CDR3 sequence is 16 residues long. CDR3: CASSLYRAGGPDTQYF. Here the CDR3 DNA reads TGTGCCAGCAGCTTATACCGAGCGGGGGGGCCAGATACGCAGTATTTT.

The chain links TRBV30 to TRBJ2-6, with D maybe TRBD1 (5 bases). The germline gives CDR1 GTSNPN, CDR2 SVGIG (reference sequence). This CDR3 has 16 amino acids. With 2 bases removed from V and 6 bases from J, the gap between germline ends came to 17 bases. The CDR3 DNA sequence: TGTGCCTGGAGTAGCACTGGGGCCCTTCAGGCCAACGTCCTGACTTTC. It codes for CAWSSTGALQANVLTF.

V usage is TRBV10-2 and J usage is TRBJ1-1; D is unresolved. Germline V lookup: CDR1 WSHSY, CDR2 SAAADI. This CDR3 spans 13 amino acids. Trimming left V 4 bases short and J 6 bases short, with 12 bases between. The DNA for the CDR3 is TGCGCCAGCAGTGGAGGGTCGGGCGCTGAAGCTTTCTTT. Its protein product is CASSGGSGAEAFF.

CDR3 nucleotides: TGTGCCAGCAGCTTAGGGCCTAGCGGGGCCTTCACAGATACGCAGTATTTT. This gives the protein CASSLGPSGAFTDTQYF. This rearrangement joins TRBV11-2 to TRBJ2-3; 9 positions agree with TRBD2. Germline assignment: CDR1 SGHAT and CDR2 FQNNGV. This CDR3 has 17 amino acids. V lost 1 base and J lost 2; bases outside the gene matches: 7.

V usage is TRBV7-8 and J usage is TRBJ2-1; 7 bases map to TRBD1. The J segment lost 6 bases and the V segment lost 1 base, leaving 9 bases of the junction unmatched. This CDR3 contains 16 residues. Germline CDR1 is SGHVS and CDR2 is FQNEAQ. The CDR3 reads CASSLEGDRRVNEQFF. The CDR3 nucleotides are TGTGCCAGCAGCTTAGAAGGGGACAGAAGAGTCAATGAGCAGTTCTTC.

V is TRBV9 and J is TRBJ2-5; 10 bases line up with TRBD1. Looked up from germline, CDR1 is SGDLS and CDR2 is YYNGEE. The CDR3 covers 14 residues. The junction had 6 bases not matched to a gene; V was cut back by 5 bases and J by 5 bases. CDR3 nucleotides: TGTGCCAGCAGTGGGACAGGGGCGCGGGAGACCCAGTACTTC. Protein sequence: CASSGTGARETQYF.

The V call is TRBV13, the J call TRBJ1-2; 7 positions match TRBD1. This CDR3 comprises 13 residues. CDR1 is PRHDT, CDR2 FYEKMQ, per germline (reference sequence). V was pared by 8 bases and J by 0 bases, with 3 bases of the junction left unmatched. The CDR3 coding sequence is TGTGCCAGCTCCGACAGGGCTAACTATGGCTACACCTTC. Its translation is CASSDRANYGYTF.